Each of the 7 T cell receptor beta chains below was sequenced from the same sample in a study of T-cell reconstitution after alpha-beta-depleted transplantation in children. The TCRbeta library incorporated unique molecular identifiers. TCRdb ran MiXCR on the PCR reads and lists one entry per CDR3 protein. The data show over 200,000 distinct CDR3 sequences, around a sixth seen once. Source: PBMCs, mostly from graft donor cells, taken 360 days after TCRalphabeta/CD19-depleted stem cell transplant. Receptor source: a male patient between 2 and 9 years old who had a stem cell transplant for acute lymphoblastic leukemia, so the T cells may come from the graft donor.

This clonotype has a handful of counts. V is TRBV20-1 and J is TRBJ1-5, with 10 bases fitting TRBD1. The CDR3 is 15 residues long. Germline lookup yields CDR1 DFQATT and CDR2 SNEGSKA (reference sequence). V shed 0 bases, J shed 7 bases, and the junction held 6 bases outside the gene matches. The CDR3 sequence is CSAREPRDRGQPQHF. CDR3 DNA sequence: TGCAGTGCTAGAGAGCCCCGGGACAGGGGACAGCCCCAGCATTTT.

The genes are TRBV7-2 and TRBJ2-7; D remains unclear. This CDR3 region has 15 residues. Per germline, CDR1 SGHTA and CDR2 FQGNSA. V was trimmed by 3 bases and J by 7 bases, leaving 19 bases between them. This CDR3 reads CASSLADARMGEQYF. The DNA of the CDR3 is TGTGCCAGCAGCTTGGCGGACGCCCGGATGGGAGAGCAGTACTTC.

This rearrangement joins TRBV5-1 to TRBJ2-5; D gene ambiguous. V dropped 3 bases and J dropped 0 bases, with 9 bases sitting between them. There are 14 residues in the CDR3. The germline V gene encodes CDR1 SGHRS and CDR2 YFSETQ. The CDR3 DNA follows: TGCGCCAGCAGCTCCACTCTGTACCAAGAGACCCAGTACTTC. Amino acids: CASSSTLYQETQYF. The variable domain in full, completed from reference TRBV5-1 and TRBJ2-5, reads KAGVTQTPRYLIKTRGQQVTLSCSPISGHRSVSWYQQTPGQGLQFLFEYFSETQRNKGNFPGRFSGRQFSNSRSEMNVSTLELGDSALYLCASSSTLYQETQYFGPGTRLLVL.

This clonotype was observed a handful of times. V usage is TRBV5-1 and J usage is TRBJ2-7; 10 bases are a match to TRBD2. Germline CDR1 reads SGHRS; CDR2 reads YFSETQ. Germline trimming cut 0 bases from V and 3 bases from J; bases unmatched to any gene: 6. CDR3 length equals 16 residues. Here the CDR3 reads CASSLALAGDHYEQYF. CDR3 bases: TGCGCCAGCAGCTTGGCCCTAGCGGGGGACCACTACGAGCAGTACTTC.

The gene calls are TRBV5-1 and TRBJ1-1, with 7 bases fitting TRBD1. The V segment lost 6 bases and the J segment 5 bases; nucleotides outside the gene matches: 13. Looked up from germline, CDR1 is SGHRS and CDR2 is YFSETQ. This CDR3 has 15 residues. The CDR3 is CASTTDREGGTEAFF. The CDR3 nucleotides read TGCGCCAGCACCACTGACAGGGAAGGGGGGACTGAAGCTTTCTTT. Combining the CDR3 with reference TRBV5-1 and TRBJ1-1 gives the whole variable domain KAGVTQTPRYLIKTRGQQVTLSCSPISGHRSVSWYQQTPGQGLQFLFEYFSETQRNKGNFPGRFSGRQFSNSRSEMNVSTLELGDSALYLCASTTDREGGTEAFFGQGTRLTVV.

V gene TRBV4-3 combines with J gene TRBJ2-7, with D hard to call. The CDR3 is made up of 15 amino acids. V was pared by 0 bases and J by 2 bases, with 11 bases between. Germline V gives CDR1 LGHNA, CDR2 YSLEER. DNA for the CDR3: TGCGCCAGCAGCCAAGATCTGGACCATACCTACGAGCAGTACTTC. As protein: CASSQDLDHTYEQYF.

This clonotype was seen a few times. The rearrangement joins TRBV20-1 to TRBJ2-1; 14 bases map to TRBD2. CDR3 size: 18 residues. Germline trimming cut 1 base from V and 4 bases from J; bases unmatched to any gene: 9. Germline values: CDR1 DFQATT, CDR2 SNEGSKA (reference sequence). The chain's CDR3 is CSARALRGTSGGYNEQFF. The DNA of the CDR3 is TGCAGTGCTAGAGCCCTCAGGGGGACTAGCGGGGGTTACAATGAGCAGTTCTTC.